This T cell receptor beta chain was documented in a study of OX40 agonist ivuxolimab in advanced cancers. Study-wide findings and caveats: More expanded clones were found, on average, in CD8+ than in CD4+ T cells. Clones of CD4+ and CD8+ blood T cells grew by week 6 at doses of 0.1 to 3.0 mg/kg. Relatively little clonal expansion, among the lowest observed, appeared in partial responders at 0.1-3.0 mg/kg.

CDR3 length: 17 residues. J gave up 1 base and V 1 base, and 5 bases lay outside the gene matches. Germline-derived CDR1 and CDR2 are SGHVS and FQNEAQ. Clones were read by immunoSEQ multiplex PCR, and TCRdb kept only the in-frame ones, dropping some. The sample yields over 150,000 clones, 90% to 95% seen once. To note about this clone: The antigen is undetermined.

Patients were ineligible given autoimmune disease history or systemic immunosuppression. This chain connects TRBV7-8 to TRBJ2-4; 9 bases match TRBD1. The sequence derives from an adult with an advanced solid tumor such as melanoma, head and neck, liver or kidney cancer. The input for sequencing was CD4+ or CD8+ T cells sorted from blood, taken in a trial of the OX40 agonist ivuxolimab. The CDR3 region is CASSLDRDRVAKNIQYF. The CDR3 coding sequence is TGTGCCAGCAGCTTAGATAGGGACAGGGTTGCCAAAAACATTCAGTACTTC.